Listed below are T cell receptor beta chains from one sample, sequenced in a study of post-analysis software for immune sequencing data. MiXCR, applied by TCRdb to the PCR reads, yields one record per CDR3 protein. The sample contains some 260,000 distinct CDR3 sequences, 36% of which appear only once. The sample comprised blood. The receptors here all came from a girl between 10 and 17 years old with multiple sclerosis. Both conserved end residues are part of each CDR3. A D gene is named only where the DNA matches it firmly. The size field is filled for only some rows; it gives once, few, many or a size class.

d_call j_call clone_size v_call cdr3_aa cdr3_nt
TRBD2 TRBJ2-1 NA TRBV20-1 CSARVSSGSAPEQFF TGCAGTGCTAGAGTCTCTAGCGGGAGCGCGCCTGAGCAGTTCTTC
NA TRBJ1-5 NA TRBV6-6 CASSLTGRKNQPQHF TGTGCCAGCAGTCTTACAGGCCGAAAGAATCAGCCCCAGCATTTT
NA TRBJ1-6 many TRBV28 CASSTGSYNSPLHF TGTGCCAGCAGTACAGGGTCCTATAATTCACCCCTCCACTTT
NA TRBJ2-2 few TRBV5-1 CASSLDVTANTGELFF TGCGCCAGCAGCTTGGACGTTACCGCGAACACCGGGGAGCTGTTTTTT
NA TRBJ1-5 many TRBV20-1 CSARRGLGDNQPQHF TGCAGTGCTAGGCGTGGGCTTGGGGACAATCAGCCCCAGCATTTT
TRBD2 TRBJ2-2 few TRBV24-1 CATSGTRDTGELFF TGTGCCACCAGTGGGACTAGGGACACCGGGGAGCTGTTTTTT
NA TRBJ2-6 many TRBV3-1 CASSQAGQISGANVLTF TGTGCCAGCAGCCAAGCTGGGCAGATCTCTGGGGCCAACGTCCTGACTTTC
TRBD1 TRBJ2-7 NA TRBV19 CASSIGQGAYEQYF TGTGCCAGTAGTATCGGACAGGGGGCCTACGAGCAGTACTTC
NA TRBJ2-7 NA TRBV18 CASSPSLSEQYF TGTGCCAGCTCACCATCATTAAGCGAGCAGTACTTC
NA TRBJ2-5 many TRBV5-1 CASCMGGLWETQYF TGCGCCAGCTGCATGGGGGGGCTTTGGGAGACCCAGTACTTC
NA TRBJ2-7 once TRBV10-3 CAISPGLTYEQYF TGTGCCATCAGCCCGGGACTTACCTACGAGCAGTACTTC
NA TRBJ2-3 many TRBV19 CASSILGSEQYF TGTGCCAGTAGTATCCTCGGTAGCGAGCAGTATTTT
TRBD2 TRBJ2-1 few TRBV5-1 CASNRLAGGMNEQFF TGCGCCAGCAACCGACTAGCGGGAGGTATGAATGAGCAGTTCTTC
NA TRBJ2-5 many TRBV7-2 CASSLGRAETQYF TGTGCCAGCAGCTTAGGGAGGGCAGAGACCCAGTACTTC
NA TRBJ2-1 many TRBV12-3/TRBV12-4 CASRGTGTGNYNEQFF TGTGCCAGCAGGGGCACCGGGACGGGGAACTACAATGAGCAGTTCTTC
TRBD1 TRBJ1-1 many TRBV29-1 CSVERTGEAFF TGCAGCGTTGAGAGGACAGGAGAAGCTTTCTTT
NA TRBJ2-1 many TRBV11-2 CASSLIRVSYNEQFF TGTGCCAGCAGCTTAATCCGGGTCTCCTACAATGAGCAGTTCTTC
TRBD1 TRBJ1-5 NA TRBV2 CASTDRVEEPQHF TGTGCCAGCACGGACAGGGTGGAAGAGCCCCAGCATTTT
NA TRBJ1-5 many TRBV5-1 CASSLDRDQPQHF TGCGCCAGCAGCTTGGACAGGGATCAGCCCCAGCATTTT
NA TRBJ1-5 NA TRBV15 CATSSGLTPSNQPQHF TGTGCCACCAGCTCCGGGCTCACTCCAAGCAATCAGCCCCAGCATTTT
NA TRBJ1-6 many TRBV5-5 CASSIAGGSASPLHF TGTGCCAGCAGCATAGCCGGGGGGTCTGCGTCACCCCTCCACTTT
TRBD1 TRBJ1-1 many TRBV27 CASSSPSGGTEAFF TGTGCCAGCAGTTCCCCTTCAGGGGGCACTGAAGCTTTCTTT
TRBD2 TRBJ2-7 NA TRBV20-1 CSAKTRGGSRDYEQYF TGCAGTGCTAAGACCCGCGGGGGAAGTAGGGACTACGAGCAGTACTTC
TRBD1 TRBJ2-3 NA TRBV7-2 CASSLVGSGTVVTDTQYF TGTGCCAGCAGCTTAGTTGGTTCGGGGACAGTGGTAACAGATACGCAGTATTTT
NA TRBJ2-3 NA TRBV10-3 CAISVDPADTQYF TGTGCCATCAGTGTGGACCCAGCAGATACGCAGTATTTT
NA TRBJ1-2 many TRBV6-1 CASGEGAYGYTF TGTGCCAGCGGGGAGGGTGCCTATGGCTACACCTTC
TRBD2 TRBJ2-1 few TRBV20-1 CSARVSGGRATREQFF TGCAGTGCTAGAGTCTCGGGCGGGAGGGCCACGCGGGAGCAGTTCTTC
NA TRBJ2-4 NA TRBV5-1 CASSLGPTPTNIQYF TGCGCCAGCAGCCTGGGACCGACTCCGACAAACATTCAGTACTTC
NA TRBJ2-7 few TRBV5-1 CASSSGPLNEQYF TGCGCCAGCAGCTCCGGTCCGCTGAATGAGCAGTACTTC
NA TRBJ2-1 many TRBV12-3/TRBV12-4 CASSGPTGYNEQFF TGTGCCAGCAGCGGGCCCACCGGATACAATGAGCAGTTCTTC
NA TRBJ2-1 many TRBV29-1 CSVGLRFGYEQFF TGCAGCGTTGGTCTCCGCTTCGGGTATGAGCAGTTCTTC
NA TRBJ1-5 NA TRBV20-1 CSACDGSHSNQPQHF TGCAGTGCTTGTGACGGATCCCATAGCAATCAGCCCCAGCATTTT
NA TRBJ1-5 many TRBV2 CASVTGEGNQPQHF TGTGCCAGCGTTACAGGCGAGGGCAATCAGCCCCAGCATTTT
TRBD1 TRBJ2-7 NA TRBV7-2 CASSLKGDSRAYEQYF TGTGCCAGCAGCTTGAAGGGGGACAGCAGGGCCTACGAGCAGTACTTC
NA TRBJ1-6 few TRBV29-1 CSVMGRDIQPPPKWSPLHF TGCAGCGTGATGGGGCGGGACATACAACCCCCGCCCAAATGGTCACCCCTCCACTTT
NA TRBJ2-6 many TRBV5-1 CASSLDGVGANVLTF TGCGCCAGCAGCTTGGACGGGGTCGGGGCCAACGTCCTGACTTTC
NA TRBJ1-1 NA TRBV11-2 CASSLGVTHPGDTEAFF TGTGCCAGCAGCTTAGGAGTCACCCATCCCGGTGACACTGAAGCTTTCTTT
NA TRBJ1-6 many TRBV3-1 CASSLPPVGRRNSPLHF TGTGCCAGCAGCCTTCCCCCCGTGGGACGGAGAAATTCACCCCTCCACTTT
TRBD2 TRBJ2-1 once TRBV9 CASNAGGSTYNEQFF TGTGCCAGCAACGCCGGCGGGAGCACCTACAATGAGCAGTTCTTC
NA TRBJ2-5 many TRBV29-1 CSVGALGKVSIPPQETQYF TGCAGCGTTGGGGCGCTCGGCAAGGTCTCTATACCACCCCAAGAGACCCAGTACTTC
NA TRBJ2-5 many TRBV20-1 CSARESGETQYF TGCAGTGCTAGAGAGAGTGGAGAGACCCAGTACTTC
NA TRBJ2-3 many TRBV5-1 CASSFKGLTDTQYF TGCGCCAGCAGCTTTAAAGGTCTCACAGATACGCAGTATTTT
NA TRBJ1-2 NA TRBV28 CASLDRNAGSYTF TGTGCCAGCCTAGACAGGAACGCCGGCAGCTACACCTTC
NA TRBJ1-1 NA TRBV28 CASSFPFDLGDTEAFF TGTGCCAGCAGTTTTCCTTTCGATTTGGGGGACACTGAAGCTTTCTTT
NA TRBJ2-5 NA TRBV7-9 CASSPARVEVETQYF TGTGCCAGCAGCCCCGCCAGGGTGGAAGTGGAGACCCAGTACTTC